Listed below are T cell receptor beta chains from one sample, sequenced in a study of OX40 agonist ivuxolimab in advanced cancers. Profiled with immunoSEQ multiplex PCR; TCRdb holds only in-frame clones, not every one. The sample records about 51,000 clones, about 80% being singletons. Sequenced here: CD4+ or CD8+ T cells sorted from blood, sampled in a trial of the OX40 agonist ivuxolimab. All receptors derive from an adult with an advanced solid tumor such as melanoma, head and neck, liver or kidney cancer. Both conserved end residues are part of each CDR3. Each record gives: V gene, CDR3 length, D gene, clone size, CDR3 protein. D genes are given only for firm matches. Clone size is not always given. Where it is, it says once, few, many or a class for expanded clones.

V gene: TRBV4-1
CDR3 length: 16
D gene: -
clone size: -
CDR3 protein: CASSQVDMISYNEQFF

V gene: TRBV7-9
CDR3 length: 15
D gene: TRBD2
clone size: -
CDR3 protein: CASSSVSGGTDTQYF

V gene: TRBV2
CDR3 length: 15
D gene: -
clone size: -
CDR3 protein: CASTRDGRNTGELFF

V gene: TRBV9
CDR3 length: 14
D gene: -
clone size: -
CDR3 protein: CASSVIPGNSPLHF

V gene: TRBV7-2
CDR3 length: 14
D gene: -
clone size: -
CDR3 protein: CASSPERAAPRAFF

V gene: TRBV2
CDR3 length: 13
D gene: -
clone size: -
CDR3 protein: CASTSEWGSEQYF

V gene: TRBV6-1
CDR3 length: 14
D gene: -
clone size: -
CDR3 protein: CASSAQGPNQPQHF

V gene: TRBV6-5
CDR3 length: 16
D gene: -
clone size: -
CDR3 protein: CASSYSPLAGYNEQFF

V gene: TRBV19
CDR3 length: 12
D gene: -
clone size: -
CDR3 protein: CASGKTGLEAFF

V gene: TRBV6-5
CDR3 length: 13
D gene: -
clone size: -
CDR3 protein: CASSYSAERSLHF

V gene: TRBV11-2
CDR3 length: 13
D gene: -
clone size: -
CDR3 protein: CASSLGRAGEQFF

V gene: TRBV18
CDR3 length: 14
D gene: TRBD1
clone size: -
CDR3 protein: CASSLRDRAYEQYF

V gene: TRBV10-1
CDR3 length: 13
D gene: -
clone size: -
CDR3 protein: CASRVVFCEKLFF

V gene: TRBV7-2
CDR3 length: 16
D gene: TRBD1
clone size: -
CDR3 protein: CASSPRVGTVSYEQYF

V gene: TRBV5-1
CDR3 length: 16
D gene: TRBD2
clone size: -
CDR3 protein: CASSLGGGGPYYEQYF

V gene: TRBV19
CDR3 length: 13
D gene: -
clone size: few
CDR3 protein: CASSIDRGSPLHF

V gene: TRBV29-1
CDR3 length: 13
D gene: -
clone size: few
CDR3 protein: CSVGGFGEYGYTF

V gene: TRBV29-1
CDR3 length: 11
D gene: -
clone size: -
CDR3 protein: CSVDLGYEQYF

V gene: TRBV11-2
CDR3 length: 13
D gene: -
clone size: once
CDR3 protein: CASSLERQETQYF

V gene: TRBV2
CDR3 length: 14
D gene: TRBD1
clone size: -
CDR3 protein: CASSLQTGDYGYTF

V gene: TRBV6-6
CDR3 length: 16
D gene: -
clone size: -
CDR3 protein: CASSYQQGQPNYGYTF

V gene: TRBV6-5
CDR3 length: 15
D gene: TRBD1
clone size: -
CDR3 protein: CASSYGRGFGQPQHF

V gene: TRBV5-1
CDR3 length: 13
D gene: TRBD2
clone size: -
CDR3 protein: CASSFAGEETQYF

V gene: TRBV5-6
CDR3 length: 14
D gene: -
clone size: few
CDR3 protein: CASSLSGTREKLFF

V gene: TRBV5-1
CDR3 length: 15
D gene: -
clone size: -
CDR3 protein: CASSYGAGGDSPLHF